Below, 20 T cell receptor beta chains from the same sample are listed, as sequenced in a study of blood T cell repertoires in COVID-19. The data were produced by immunoSEQ multiplex PCR, yet TCRdb's version contains in-frame clones alone and is incomplete. The repertoire holds about 95,000 clones, 84% seen once, with about 24% in the top ten. The sample was peripheral blood. All receptors come from a human donor in a cohort sampled during active COVID-19.

The chain uses TRBV7-2 and TRBJ2-7; 8 bases line up with TRBD2. There are 15 residues in the CDR3. From germline, CDR1 is SGHTA and CDR2 FQGNSA. With 8 bases clipped from V and 7 bases from J, the junction kept 16 bases outside the gene matches. The CDR3 loop reads CASGSGLAQEREQYF. The CDR3 bases are TGTGCCAGCGGGTCAGGACTAGCCCAAGAAAGGGAGCAGTACTTC.

This clone came up many times. The chain combines TRBV9 with TRBJ2-1, with TRBD2 matching 7 bases. Germline values: CDR1 SGDLS, CDR2 YYNGEE. The CDR3 is made up of 15 amino acids. J lost 0 bases, V lost 3 bases, and 3 bases had no gene match. The CDR3 DNA reads TGTGCCAGCAGCGCGCGGGGGAGCTCCTACAATGAGCAGTTCTTC. Translation: CASSARGSSYNEQFF.

The chain recombines TRBV7-9 with TRBJ2-1; weak D call: TRBD2 (6 bases). Trimming removed 7 bases from V and 4 bases from J, with 14 bases in between. Germline CDR1 and CDR2: SEHNR and FQNEAQ (reference sequence). CDR3 size: 14 residues. The CDR3 nucleotides are TGTGCCAGCACCGTCCCCCGGGGGTACAATGAGCAGTTCTTC. As protein: CASTVPRGYNEQFF. Variable domain in full (rest from reference TRBV7-9 and TRBJ2-1): DTGVSQNPRHKITKRGQNVTFRCDPISEHNRLYWYRQTLGQGPEFLTYFQNEAQLEKSRLLSDRFSAERPKGSFSTLEIQRTEQGDSAMYLCASTVPRGYNEQFFGPGTRLTVL.

Remarks on this clone: Relative to the germline gene, one junction end is altered; a read error may explain this. The V and J genes are TRBV6-5 and TRBJ1-2, with TRBD1 identical over 7 bases. The CDR3 sequence is 10 residues long. Germline V gene data show CDR1 as MNHEY and CDR2 as SVGAGI. The CDR3 loop reads CATGDSVIHF. The CDR3 bases are TGTGCCACCGGGGACAGTGTTATCCACTTC.

This clone showed up just once. The V call is TRBV5-1, the J call TRBJ2-3; D perhaps matches TRBD1 (6 bases). The germline gives CDR1 SGHRS, CDR2 YFSETQ. Trimming pared 4 bases from V and 0 bases from J, leaving 18 bases between. CDR3 length equals 17 residues. CDR3 loop: CASSPTTGTRSTDTQYF. CDR3 in DNA: TGCGCCAGCAGCCCCACCACCGGGACAAGGAGCACAGATACGCAGTATTTT.

The chain carries TRBV27 and TRBJ1-2, with a possible D match to TRBD1 (6 bases). Germline CDR1 is MNHEY and CDR2 is SMNVEV (reference sequence). This CDR3 has 14 residues. The V end was cut by 5 bases, the J end by 9 bases, with 19 bases between. The CDR3 region is CASSADQGRISYTF. CDR3 sequence (DNA): TGTGCCAGCAGTGCCGATCAGGGGCGTATTAGCTACACCTTC.

On this clone itself: Other DNA sequences in this specimen translate into the identical CDR3. The chain is built from TRBV27 and TRBJ1-1, with TRBD1 as a possible D gene (5 bases). V was cut by 2 bases and J by 2 bases, with 9 bases left in between. The CDR3 extends over 14 amino acids. Germline CDR1 and CDR2: MNHEY and SMNVEV (reference sequence). The DNA of the CDR3 is TGTGCCAGCAGTTTACGGGGGGTCAACACTGAAGCTTTCTTT. It specifies CASSLRGVNTEAFF.

This chain joins TRBV19 and TRBJ2-7, with a possible D match to TRBD2 (6 bases). Trimming pared 4 bases from V and 2 bases from J, leaving 12 bases between. The CDR3 runs 14 residues. The germline V gene has CDR1 LNHDA and CDR2 SQIVND (reference sequence). CDR3: CASSNRGMTYEQYF. CDR3 DNA: TGTGCCAGTAGTAATCGGGGGATGACCTACGAGCAGTACTTC.

The V and J genes are TRBV19 and TRBJ2-3; 10 bases match TRBD1. This CDR3 is built from 17 residues. The germline V gene encodes CDR1 LNHDA and CDR2 SQIVND (reference sequence). V lost 8 bases and J lost 5; bases outside the gene matches: 16. CDR3 sequence (DNA): TGTGCCAGTTCAATGTACGGGAGGGGACAGGGGCTAGATACGCAGTATTTT. This gives the protein CASSMYGRGQGLDTQYF.

The chain couples TRBV11-2 to TRBJ2-5, with 7 bases that match TRBD1. Germline trimming cut 1 base from V and 5 bases from J; bases unmatched to any gene: 1. Looked up from germline, CDR1 is SGHAT and CDR2 is FQNNGV. The CDR3 has 13 amino acids. CDR3 loop: CASSLARGETQYF. Here the CDR3 DNA reads TGTGCCAGCAGCTTAGCCAGGGGGGAGACCCAGTACTTC.

The chain is built from TRBV4-2 and TRBJ1-4; D gene uncertain. CDR1 is LGHNA and CDR2 is YNFKEQ in the germline V gene. Trimming pared 1 base from V and 0 bases from J, leaving 12 bases between. This CDR3 region has 17 residues. CDR3 DNA: TGTGCCAGCAGCCAAGTTTTCGGTTTCGCAACTAATGAAAAACTGTTTTTT. Encoded protein: CASSQVFGFATNEKLFF.

This rearrangement joins TRBV28 to TRBJ1-5; no definite D call. The CDR3 runs 14 residues. Germline CDR1 reads MDHEN; CDR2 reads SYDVKM. Deletions cut 2 bases from V and 7 bases from J, with 12 bases between. The CDR3 DNA sequence: TGTGCCAGCAGTTTACCCGGCCTAGAACAGCCCCAGCATTTT. Residues: CASSLPGLEQPQHF.

This CDR3 is CASSLAARPEQYF. The CDR3 DNA sequence: TGTGCCAGCAGCTTGGCCGCGAGGCCGGAGCAGTACTTC. The J gene is TRBJ2-7, the V gene TRBV5-4; D is unresolved. Germline CDR1 reads SGHNT; CDR2 reads YYREEE (reference sequence). With 0 bases removed from V and 7 bases from J, the gap between germline ends came to 11 bases. The CDR3 length is 13 residues.

The rearrangement joins TRBV3-1 (or the pseudogene TRBV3-2) to TRBJ2-2; TRBD2 matches 9 bases. This CDR3 is 18 amino acids long. J gave up 4 bases and V 1 base, and 10 bases lay outside the gene matches. Germline CDR1 and CDR2: LGHDT and YNNKEL (reference sequence). The CDR3 reads CASSQAWASGIVTGELFF. The CDR3 region has the DNA TGTGCCAGCAGCCAAGCCTGGGCTAGCGGGATTGTCACCGGGGAGCTGTTTTTT.

This rearrangement joins TRBV29-1 to TRBJ2-7, with 8 bases identical to TRBD1. The ends lost 6 bases at V and 6 bases at J; junction bases unmatched: 7. Looked up from germline, CDR1 is SQVTM and CDR2 is ANQGSEA. CDR3 length: 12 residues. The CDR3 DNA is TGCAGCGTGGATCAGGGGGCAAGCGAGCAGTACTTC. This gives the protein CSVDQGASEQYF.

The gene calls are TRBV2 and TRBJ1-5; 9 bases map to TRBD1. Trimming removed 6 bases from V and 4 bases from J; junction bases left unmatched: 7. CDR3 length equals 15 residues. Germline V gives CDR1 SNHLY, CDR2 FYNNEI. This CDR3 is CASSPTGQGNQPQHF. CDR3 nucleotides: TGTGCCAGCAGCCCCACGGGACAGGGTAATCAGCCCCAGCATTTT.

This chain connects TRBV27 to TRBJ1-1; 9 bases align to TRBD1. J lost 1 base, V lost 6 bases, and 3 bases had no gene match. Germline-derived CDR1 and CDR2 are MNHEY and SMNVEV (reference sequence). The CDR3 is 14 amino acids. The CDR3 protein is CASRRDRANTEAFF. DNA for the CDR3: TGTGCCAGCAGACGGGACAGGGCGAACACTGAAGCTTTCTTT.

This clone was seen a few times. The rearrangement links TRBV5-1 to TRBJ2-3; a weak D match, TRBD2 (6 bases). There are 16 residues in the CDR3. Trimming stripped 4 bases from V and 2 bases from J, with 17 bases between. Germline-derived CDR1 and CDR2 are SGHRS and YFSETQ. CDR3 sequence: CASSPYAGGTTDTQYF. CDR3 nucleotides: TGCGCCAGCAGCCCTTATGCTGGGGGGACCACAGATACGCAGTATTTT.

The genes are TRBV24-1 and TRBJ2-2; D gene uncertain. The CDR3 runs to 14 residues. The V gene lost 1 base and the J gene lost 8 bases, with 10 bases spanning the gap. CDR1 and CDR2 from the germline V gene are KGHDR and SFDVKD. Written as DNA, the CDR3 is TGTGCCACCAGTGATTTTCCAGTTGTAGGGGAGCTGTTTTTT. Amino acids: CATSDFPVVGELFF.

The J gene is TRBJ2-1, the V gene TRBV6-1; 8 bases align to TRBD2. The CDR3 has 18 amino acids. Germline CDR1 MNHNS, CDR2 SASEGT. With 4 bases clipped from V and 2 bases from J, the junction kept 13 bases outside the gene matches. The CDR3 here is CASSARPVSGATYNEQFF. The CDR3 coding sequence is TGTGCCAGCAGTGCGCGCCCGGTTAGCGGGGCCACCTACAATGAGCAGTTCTTC.